This T cell receptor beta chain is drawn from a study of regulatory T cells in long-lasting Graves disease. Study information: Persistence in Graves' disease denoted antithyroid drug use beyond 5 years alongside positive TSH receptor antibodies.

Time point reported: persistent/refractory GD, antithyroid drugs over 5 years with positive TRAb. PBMC RNA was the source of the TCR library. Building the TCR beta libraries relied on iRepertoire HTBI primers, and CDR3 regions underwent Arm-PCR. TCRdb re-analysed the multiplex PCR reads in MiXCR, keeping a single row per CDR3 protein. The table shows approximately 470,000 distinct CDR3 sequences, with around 20% occurring only once. Here the sequenced sample was peripheral blood mononuclear cells (PBMCs), taken when the disease was refractory, from a patient treated with antithyroid drugs. The receptor comes from a female donor with Graves disease.

The CDR3 loop is CASSQQRGEVDEKLFF. The CDR3 nucleotides read TGCGCCAGCAGCCAACAGCGGGGGGAGGTGGATGAAAAACTGTTTTTT. The chain uses TRBV4-3 and TRBJ1-4; a possible D gene is TRBD1 (5 bases). Germline CDR1 LGHNA, CDR2 YSLEER. The CDR3 totals 16 residues. V was shortened by 2 bases and J by 6 bases, with 16 bases between the two germline ends.